One T cell receptor (beta chain) is described in this entry. The antigen is not known. Germline CDR1 is MNHEY and CDR2 is SMNVEV (reference sequence). CDR3 length equals 13 residues. The V and J ends lost 3 bases and 4 bases respectively, with 10 bases between them. The source of the sample is a study of cytomegalovirus exposure and HLA in healthy donors. Overall study results and limits: Researchers reported that a few CMV-associated chains were confirmed in vitro as CMV antigen-specific. In the roughly 130 validation repertoires, a later analysis found that first-cohort TCR clusters tended to co-occur. For cytomegalovirus status, the classifier reportedly gave diagnoses with high specificity and sensitivity. It was approximately 150 TCR beta chains that were listed as cytomegalovirus-associated.

Here immunoSEQ multiplex PCR was the method, and the copy in TCRdb shows in-frame clones only, minus some. Of approximately 270,000 clones listed, about 90% are singletons. This sequence joins TRBV27 and TRBJ2-7; D is uncertain. The specimen was PBMCs. The TCR originated in a young man in good health and CMV-seropositive. CDR3 protein: CASSFSSRYEQYF. CDR3 nucleotide sequence: TGTGCCAGCAGTTTCTCCAGTCGTTACGAGCAGTACTTC.